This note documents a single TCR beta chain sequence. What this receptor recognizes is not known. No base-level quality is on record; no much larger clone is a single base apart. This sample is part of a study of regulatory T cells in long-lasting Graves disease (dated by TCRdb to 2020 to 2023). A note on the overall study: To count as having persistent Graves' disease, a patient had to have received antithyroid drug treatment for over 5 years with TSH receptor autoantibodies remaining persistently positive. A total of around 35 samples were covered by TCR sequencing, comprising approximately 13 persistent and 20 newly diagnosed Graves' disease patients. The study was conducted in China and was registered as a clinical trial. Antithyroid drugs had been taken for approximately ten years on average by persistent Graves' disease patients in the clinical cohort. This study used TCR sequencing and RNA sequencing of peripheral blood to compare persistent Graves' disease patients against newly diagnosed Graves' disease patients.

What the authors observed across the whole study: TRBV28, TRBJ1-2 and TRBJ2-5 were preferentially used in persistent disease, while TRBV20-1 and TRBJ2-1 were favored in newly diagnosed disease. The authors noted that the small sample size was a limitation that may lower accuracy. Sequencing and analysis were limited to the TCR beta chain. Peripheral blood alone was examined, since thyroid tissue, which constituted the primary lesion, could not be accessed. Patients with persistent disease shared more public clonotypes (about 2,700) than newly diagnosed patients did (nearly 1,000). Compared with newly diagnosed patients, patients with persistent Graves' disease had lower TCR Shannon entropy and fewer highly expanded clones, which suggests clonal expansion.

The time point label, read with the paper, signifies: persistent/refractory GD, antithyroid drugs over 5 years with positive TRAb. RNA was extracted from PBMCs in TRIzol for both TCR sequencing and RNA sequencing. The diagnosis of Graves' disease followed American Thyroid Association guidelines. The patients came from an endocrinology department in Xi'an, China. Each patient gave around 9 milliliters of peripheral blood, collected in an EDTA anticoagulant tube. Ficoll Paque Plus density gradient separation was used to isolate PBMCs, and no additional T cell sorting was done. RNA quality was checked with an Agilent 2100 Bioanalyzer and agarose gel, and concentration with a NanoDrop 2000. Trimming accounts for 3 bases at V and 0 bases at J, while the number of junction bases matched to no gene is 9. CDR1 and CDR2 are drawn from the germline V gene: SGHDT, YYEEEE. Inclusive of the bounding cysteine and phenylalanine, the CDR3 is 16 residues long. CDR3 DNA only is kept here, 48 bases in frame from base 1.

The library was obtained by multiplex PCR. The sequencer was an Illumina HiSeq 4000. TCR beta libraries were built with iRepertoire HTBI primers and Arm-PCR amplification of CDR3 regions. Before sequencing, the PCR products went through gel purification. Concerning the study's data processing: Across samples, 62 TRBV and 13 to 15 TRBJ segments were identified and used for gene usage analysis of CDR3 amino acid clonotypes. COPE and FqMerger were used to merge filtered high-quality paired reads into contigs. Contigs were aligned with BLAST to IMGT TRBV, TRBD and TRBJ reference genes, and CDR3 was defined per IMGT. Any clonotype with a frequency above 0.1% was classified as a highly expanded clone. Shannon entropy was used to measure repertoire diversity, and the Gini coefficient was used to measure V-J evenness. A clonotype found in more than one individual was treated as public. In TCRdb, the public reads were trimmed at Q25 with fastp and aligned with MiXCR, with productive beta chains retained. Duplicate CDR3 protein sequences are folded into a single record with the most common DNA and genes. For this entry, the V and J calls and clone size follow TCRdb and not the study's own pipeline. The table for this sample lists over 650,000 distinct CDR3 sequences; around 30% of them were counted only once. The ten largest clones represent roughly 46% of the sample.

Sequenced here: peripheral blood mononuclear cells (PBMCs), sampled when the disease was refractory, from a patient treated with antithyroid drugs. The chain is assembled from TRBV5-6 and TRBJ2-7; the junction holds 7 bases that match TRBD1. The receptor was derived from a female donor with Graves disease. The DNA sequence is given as TGTGCCAGCAGCTCGCCACGGACAGGTGACTCCTACGAGCAGTACTTC. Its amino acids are CASSSPRTGDSYEQYF.